This TCR beta chain was obtained from a study of identical twins. Study-wide results and limits: While abundant cord blood beta clonotypes carried fewer insertions, memory repertoires showed no such pattern.

Via MiXCR, TCRdb re-called the 5' RACE reads, giving one row per CDR3 protein. The top ten clones hold around 0.25% of a sample with 1.5 million or so distinct CDR3 sequences, 25% to 35% of them seen once. V dropped 2 bases and J dropped 11; count of bases not matched to a gene: 11. The germline CDR1 and CDR2 sequences are MGHDK and SYGVNS. The CDR3 covers 14 residues. Regarding this clonotype: Its antigen is not known.

This TCR was recovered from a newborn girl in good health. The sequenced sample was cord blood. The chain couples TRBV25-1 to TRBJ1-1, with 7 bases identical to TRBD1. CDR3 residues: CASSETRGKGRAFF. For the CDR3, the DNA is TGTGCCAGCAGTGAAACCAGGGGGAAAGGGCGGGCTTTCTTT.